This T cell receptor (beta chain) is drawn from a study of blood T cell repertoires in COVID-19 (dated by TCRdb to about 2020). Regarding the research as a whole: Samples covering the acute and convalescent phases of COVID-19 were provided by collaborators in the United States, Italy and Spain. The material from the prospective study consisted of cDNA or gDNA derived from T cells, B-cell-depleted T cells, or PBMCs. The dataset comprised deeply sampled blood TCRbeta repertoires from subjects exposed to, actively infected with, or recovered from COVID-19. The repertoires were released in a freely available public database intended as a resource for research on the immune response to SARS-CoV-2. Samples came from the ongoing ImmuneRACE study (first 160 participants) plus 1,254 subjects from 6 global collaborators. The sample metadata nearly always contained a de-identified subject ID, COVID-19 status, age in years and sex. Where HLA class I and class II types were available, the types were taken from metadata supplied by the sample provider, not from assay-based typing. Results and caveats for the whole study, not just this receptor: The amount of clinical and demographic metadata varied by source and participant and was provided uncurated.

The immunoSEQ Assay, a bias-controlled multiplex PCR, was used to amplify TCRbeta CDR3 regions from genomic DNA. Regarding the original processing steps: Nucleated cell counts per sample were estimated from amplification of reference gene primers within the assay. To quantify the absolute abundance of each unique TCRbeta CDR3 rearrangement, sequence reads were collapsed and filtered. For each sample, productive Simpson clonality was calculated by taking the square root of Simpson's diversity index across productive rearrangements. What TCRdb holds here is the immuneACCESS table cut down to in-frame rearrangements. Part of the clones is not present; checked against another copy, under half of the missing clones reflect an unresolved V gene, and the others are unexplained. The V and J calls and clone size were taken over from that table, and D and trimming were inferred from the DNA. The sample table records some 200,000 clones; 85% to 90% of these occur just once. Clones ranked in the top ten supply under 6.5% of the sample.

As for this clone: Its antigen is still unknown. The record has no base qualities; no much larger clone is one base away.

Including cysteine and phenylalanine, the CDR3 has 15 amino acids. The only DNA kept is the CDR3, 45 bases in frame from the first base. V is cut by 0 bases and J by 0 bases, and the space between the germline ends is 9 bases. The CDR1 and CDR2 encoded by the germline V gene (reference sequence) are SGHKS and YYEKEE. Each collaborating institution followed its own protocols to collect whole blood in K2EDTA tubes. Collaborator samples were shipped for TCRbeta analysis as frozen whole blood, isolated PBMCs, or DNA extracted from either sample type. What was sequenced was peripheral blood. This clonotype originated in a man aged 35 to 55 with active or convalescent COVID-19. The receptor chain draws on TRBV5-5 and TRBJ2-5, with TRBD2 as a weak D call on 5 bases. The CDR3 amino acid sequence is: CASSLATRDQETQYF. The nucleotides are TGTGCCAGCAGCTTGGCCACGAGGGACCAAGAGACCCAGTACTTC.